This T cell receptor (beta chain) was sequenced during a study of early T cells in non-severe SARS-CoV-2 infection. Study observations and caveats: Anti-spike CD8 responses were favored in VDJdb matching, and private and CD4 specificities were missed.

This clonotype was detected ten times or more. No antigen is known for it. V gave up 1 base and J gave up 4 bases; unmatched junction bases: 6. The CDR3 is 15 residues long. Germline V gives CDR1 SGHRS, CDR2 YFSETQ. Unique molecular identifiers were affixed to single, distinct cDNA molecules. TCRdb reprocessed the 5' RACE reads via MiXCR and lists one record per CDR3 protein. The sample lists 48,000 or so distinct CDR3 sequences, roughly an eighth occurring once. The specimen was whole blood. The rearrangement joins TRBV5-1 to TRBJ1-2; 8 nucleotides align to TRBD1. This TCR derives from an adult who was a healthcare worker with PCR-confirmed SARS-CoV-2 infection or an uninfected control (not recorded which). This chain's CDR3 is CASSLNRGLSYGYTF. DNA of the CDR3: TGCGCCAGCAGCTTGAACAGGGGGTTGAGCTATGGCTACACCTTC.